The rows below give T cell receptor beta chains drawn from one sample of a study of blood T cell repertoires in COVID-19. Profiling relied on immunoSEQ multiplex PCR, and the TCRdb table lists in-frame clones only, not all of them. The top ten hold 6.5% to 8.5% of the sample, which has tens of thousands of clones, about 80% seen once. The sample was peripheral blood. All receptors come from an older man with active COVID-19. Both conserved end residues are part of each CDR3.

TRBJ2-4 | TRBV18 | CASSPLGQGLAKNIQYF
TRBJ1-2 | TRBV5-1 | CASSLSRQVYGYTF
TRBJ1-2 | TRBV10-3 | CAISGGTGQNYGYTF
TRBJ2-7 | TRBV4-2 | CASSQGLAGGSYEQYF
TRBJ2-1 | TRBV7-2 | CASSLRQNYNEQFF
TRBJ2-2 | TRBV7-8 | CATGRLAGVLVGELFF
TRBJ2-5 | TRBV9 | CASSAGGLGRETQYF
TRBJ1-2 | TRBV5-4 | CASSRTGSPYGYTF
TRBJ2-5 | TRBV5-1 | CASSLVASGGQETQYF
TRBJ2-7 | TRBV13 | CASSGIGLAENYEQYF
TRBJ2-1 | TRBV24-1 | CATSGGDRGFNEQFF
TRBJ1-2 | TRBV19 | CASSRRTGRGYTF
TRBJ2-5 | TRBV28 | CASIRGGDQETQYF
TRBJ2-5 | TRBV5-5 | CASRRPPGQGEHEYF
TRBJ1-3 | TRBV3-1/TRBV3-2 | CASSTGFGNTIYF
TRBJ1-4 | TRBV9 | CASSPRQASNEKLFF
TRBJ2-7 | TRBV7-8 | CASSFVTGAYEQYF
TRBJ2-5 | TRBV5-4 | CASSSRGLAGAETQYF
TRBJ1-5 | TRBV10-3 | CAISGSGGEPQHF
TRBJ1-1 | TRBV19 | CASSIEGGGTEAFF
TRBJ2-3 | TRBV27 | CASSLKGALLGTQYF
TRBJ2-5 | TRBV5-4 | CASKEGTSGGRKTQYF
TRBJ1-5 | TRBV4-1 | CASSQGGRYNQPQHF
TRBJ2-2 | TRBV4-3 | CASSQDGVAGELFF
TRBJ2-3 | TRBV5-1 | CASSLGTGFTDTQYF
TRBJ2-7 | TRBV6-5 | CASTGPGQGYEQYF
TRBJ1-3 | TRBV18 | CASSPRGQSSSGNTIYF
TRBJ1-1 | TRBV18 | CASSPPIGVRTTEAFF
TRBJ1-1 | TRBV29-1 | CSVVGHMNTEAFF
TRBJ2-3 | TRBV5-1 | CASSVSGGALTDTQYF